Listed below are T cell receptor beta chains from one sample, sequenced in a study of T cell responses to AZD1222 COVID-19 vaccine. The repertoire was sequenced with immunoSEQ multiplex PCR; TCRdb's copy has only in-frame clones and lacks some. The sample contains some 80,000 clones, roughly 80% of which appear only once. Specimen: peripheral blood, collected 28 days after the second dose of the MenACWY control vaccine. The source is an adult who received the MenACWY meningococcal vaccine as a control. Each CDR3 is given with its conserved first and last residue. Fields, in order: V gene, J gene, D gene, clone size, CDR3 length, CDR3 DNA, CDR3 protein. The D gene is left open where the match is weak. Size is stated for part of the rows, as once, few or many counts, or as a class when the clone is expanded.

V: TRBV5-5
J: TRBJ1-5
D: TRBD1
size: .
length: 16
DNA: TGTGCCAGCAGCTTGGCATGGACAGGAGTGGATCAGCCCCAGCATTTT
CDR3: CASSLAWTGVDQPQHF

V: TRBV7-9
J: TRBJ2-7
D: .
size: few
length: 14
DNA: TGTGCCAGCAGCTCCGCCGGATCCTCCTACGAGCAGTACTTC
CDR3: CASSSAGSSYEQYF

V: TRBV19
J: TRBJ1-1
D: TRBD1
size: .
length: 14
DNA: TGTGCCAGTAGTAGTGGGACAGCCAACACTGAAGCTTTCTTT
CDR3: CASSSGTANTEAFF

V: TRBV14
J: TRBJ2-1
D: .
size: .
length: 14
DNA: TGTGCCAGCAGCCAAAATTATTACTCGACGGAGCAGTTCTTC
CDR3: CASSQNYYSTEQFF

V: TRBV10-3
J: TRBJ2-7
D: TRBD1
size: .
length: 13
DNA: TGTGCCATCAGCCGGGACAGGGCCTACGAGCAGTACTTC
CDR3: CAISRDRAYEQYF

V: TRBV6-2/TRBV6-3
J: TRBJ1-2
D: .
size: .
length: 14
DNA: TGTGCCAGCAGTTACTCCCCAAGTAACTATGGCTACACCTTC
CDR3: CASSYSPSNYGYTF

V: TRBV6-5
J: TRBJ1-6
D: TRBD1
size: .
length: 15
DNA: TGTGCCAGCAGTTACTCTGGGACAGTTAATTCACCCCTCCACTTT
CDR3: CASSYSGTVNSPLHF

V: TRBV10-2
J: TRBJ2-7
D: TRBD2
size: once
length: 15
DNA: TGCGCCAGCAGTGCTCTGACAGCGGGAGCGGACGAGCAGTACTTC
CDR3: CASSALTAGADEQYF

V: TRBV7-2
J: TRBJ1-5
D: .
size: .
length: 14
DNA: TGTGCCAGCAGCTTAGCGCAGGTCAATCAGCCCCAGCATTTT
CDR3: CASSLAQVNQPQHF

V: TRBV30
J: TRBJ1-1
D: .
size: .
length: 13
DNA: TGTGCCTTGCCGGTTGCGGGGAACACTGAAGCTTTCTTT
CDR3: CALPVAGNTEAFF

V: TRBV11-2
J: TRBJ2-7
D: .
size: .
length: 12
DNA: TGTGCCAGCAGCTTAGAACAGAACGAGCAGTACTTC
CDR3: CASSLEQNEQYF

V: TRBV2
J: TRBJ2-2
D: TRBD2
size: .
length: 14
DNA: TGTGCCAGCAGCCTAGCGGGCGGGACCGGGGAGCTGTTTTTT
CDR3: CASSLAGGTGELFF

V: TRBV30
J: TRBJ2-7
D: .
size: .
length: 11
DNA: TGTGCCTGGAGGGTGGGAATTGGGCAGTACTTC
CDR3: CAWRVGIGQYF

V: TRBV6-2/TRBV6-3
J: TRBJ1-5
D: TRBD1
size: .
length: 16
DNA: TGTGCCAGCAGCCCCAGGGGACAGGGTCGTGTTCAGCCCCAGCATTTT
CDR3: CASSPRGQGRVQPQHF

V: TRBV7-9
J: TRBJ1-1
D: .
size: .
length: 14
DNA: TGTGCCAGCAGCTTAGCGCAGGGGAACACTGAAGCTTTCTTT
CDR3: CASSLAQGNTEAFF

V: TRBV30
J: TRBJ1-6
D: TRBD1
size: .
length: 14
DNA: TGTGCCTGGAGTGGACAGGGAGGAAGGTCACCCCTCCACTTT
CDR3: CAWSGQGGRSPLHF

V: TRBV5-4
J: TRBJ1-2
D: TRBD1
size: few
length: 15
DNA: TGTGCCAGCAGCTTCGCCCGACAGGGGGCGGGCGGCTACACCTTC
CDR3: CASSFARQGAGGYTF

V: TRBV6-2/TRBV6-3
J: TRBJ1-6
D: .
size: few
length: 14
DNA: TGTGCCAGCAGTTACGGCTCCCCTAATTCACCCCTCCACTTT
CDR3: CASSYGSPNSPLHF

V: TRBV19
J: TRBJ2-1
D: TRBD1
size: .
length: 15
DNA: TGTGCCAGTATGCCGGACAGGAGCTCCTACAATGAGCAGTTCTTC
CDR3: CASMPDRSSYNEQFF

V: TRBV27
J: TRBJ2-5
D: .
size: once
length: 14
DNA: TGTGCCAGCAGTTTAAACGGGGCCGGAGAGACCCAGTACTTC
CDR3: CASSLNGAGETQYF

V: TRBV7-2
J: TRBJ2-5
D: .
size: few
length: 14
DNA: TGTGCCAGCAGCTTATACAGCGTCGGGGAGACCCAGTACTTC
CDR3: CASSLYSVGETQYF

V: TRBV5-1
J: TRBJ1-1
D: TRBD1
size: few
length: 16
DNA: TGCGCCAGCAGCCTGTCTACAGGGGGCGGTAACACTGAAGCTTTCTTT
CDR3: CASSLSTGGGNTEAFF

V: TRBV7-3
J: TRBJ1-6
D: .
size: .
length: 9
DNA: TGTGCCAGACGCCCTCCCCTCCACTTT
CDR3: CARRPPLHF

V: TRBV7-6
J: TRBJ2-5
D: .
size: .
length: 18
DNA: TGTGCCAGCAGCTTAGGATTCCCAGGGAGACCTCAAGAGATGGCCCAGTACTTC
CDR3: CASSLGFPGRPQEMAQYF

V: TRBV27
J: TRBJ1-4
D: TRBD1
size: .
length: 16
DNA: TGTGCCAGCAGTTTGAACAGGGGAAAGGGTAATGAAAAACTGTTTTTT
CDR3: CASSLNRGKGNEKLFF

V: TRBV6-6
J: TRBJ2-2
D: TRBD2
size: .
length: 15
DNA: TGTGCCAGCAGTCAACAGCGGGAGGGCACCGGGGAGCTGTTTTTT
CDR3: CASSQQREGTGELFF

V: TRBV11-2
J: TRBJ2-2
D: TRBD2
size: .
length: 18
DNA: TGTGCCAGCAGCCCACCTGGACTAGCGGGGGGGCAATGGGGGGAGCTGTTTTTT
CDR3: CASSPPGLAGGQWGELFF

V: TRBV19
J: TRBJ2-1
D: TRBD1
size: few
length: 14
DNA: TGTGCCAGTAAGCCGGGACAGTTATACAATGAGCAGTTCTTC
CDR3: CASKPGQLYNEQFF

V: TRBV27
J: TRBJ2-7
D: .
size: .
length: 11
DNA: TGTGCCAGCAGTGACCAGGGGGAGCAGTACTTC
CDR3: CASSDQGEQYF

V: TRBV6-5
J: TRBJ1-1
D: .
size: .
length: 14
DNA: TGTGCCAGCAGGCCCCCGGGAGCTACTACTGAAGCTTTCTTT
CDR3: CASRPPGATTEAFF

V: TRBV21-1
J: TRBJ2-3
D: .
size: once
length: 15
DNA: TGTGCCAGCAGCAAATCCGGGACGGACACAGATACGCAGTATTTT
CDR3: CASSKSGTDTDTQYF

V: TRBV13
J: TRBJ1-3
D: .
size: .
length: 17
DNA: TGTGCCAGCAGCTTAGTTCAGGGTACCCACTCTGGAAACACCATATATTTT
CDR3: CASSLVQGTHSGNTIYF

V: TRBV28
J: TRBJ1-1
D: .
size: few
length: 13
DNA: TGTGCCAGCAGTTTCCTGACCGGCACTGAAGCTTTCTTT
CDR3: CASSFLTGTEAFF

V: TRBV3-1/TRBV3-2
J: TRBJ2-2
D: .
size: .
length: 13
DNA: TGTGCCAGCAGCCAAGACACCACCGGGGAGCTGTTTTTT
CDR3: CASSQDTTGELFF

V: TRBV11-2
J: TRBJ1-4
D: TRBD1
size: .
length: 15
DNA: TGTGCCAGCAGCCTGGACAGGGGAGCTAATGAAAAACTGTTTTTT
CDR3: CASSLDRGANEKLFF

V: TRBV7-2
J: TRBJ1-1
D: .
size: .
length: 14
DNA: TGTGCCAGCAGCTTCGTACGCGAAGACACTGAAGCTTTCTTT
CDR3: CASSFVREDTEAFF

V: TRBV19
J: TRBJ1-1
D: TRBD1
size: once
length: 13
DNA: TGTGCCAGTAACAGGGGGCGGAACACTGAAGCTTTCTTT
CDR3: CASNRGRNTEAFF

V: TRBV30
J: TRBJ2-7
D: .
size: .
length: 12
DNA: TGTGCCTTTCAGGGTGCGACCTACGAGCAGTACTTC
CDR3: CAFQGATYEQYF

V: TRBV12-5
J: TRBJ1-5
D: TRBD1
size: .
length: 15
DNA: TGTGCTAGTGGTTTGGACGACAGGGGCAATCAGCCCCAGCATTTT
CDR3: CASGLDDRGNQPQHF

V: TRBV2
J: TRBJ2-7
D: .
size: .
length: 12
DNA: TGTGCCAGCAGTGAAAGATTGGGGGGCCCGTACTTC
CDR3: CASSERLGGPYF

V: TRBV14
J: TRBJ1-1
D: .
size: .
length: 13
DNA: TGTGCCAGTGAGAGGACAGCGAACACTGAAGCTTTCTTT
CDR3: CASERTANTEAFF

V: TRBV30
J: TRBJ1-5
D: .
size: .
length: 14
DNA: TGTGCCTGGAGGGGTCAGGGAGACAATCAGCCCCAGCATTTT
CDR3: CAWRGQGDNQPQHF